These 24 T cell receptor beta chains were sequenced from one sample in a study of shared clonotypes between healthy human individuals. The method was immunoSEQ multiplex PCR; TCRdb's version includes in-frame clones alone and lacks a portion of them. The sample consists of about 1.1 million clones, 75% to 85% of them appearing once. The source material was memory CD4+ T cells from PBMCs. Documented subset: CD45RA-negative fraction. The receptors were sampled from a man aged 18 to 30 in good health. Some clones in this sample may be carry-over from other donors' samples.

This clone was observed a handful of times. The chain recombines TRBV29-1 with TRBJ1-1, with TRBD1 matching 8 bases. With 6 bases clipped from V and 9 bases from J, the junction kept 6 bases outside the gene matches. The germline gives CDR1 SQVTM, CDR2 ANQGSEA. The CDR3 is 11 amino acids. CDR3 loop: CSVEQGAKAFF. As DNA, the CDR3 is TGCAGCGTGGAGCAGGGGGCAAAAGCTTTCTTT.

A few counts support this clone. The same CDR3 arises from other DNA sequences in this sample as well. The V call is TRBV6-4, the J call TRBJ1-5, with 11 bases matching TRBD1. J lost 4 bases, V lost 6 bases, and 5 bases had no gene match. The CDR3 totals 15 residues. CDR1 is MRHNA, CDR2 SNTAGT, per germline. The CDR3, as DNA: TGTGCCAGCAGCCCCGGGACAGGGGGGAATCAGCCCCAGCATTTT. It is translated as CASSPGTGGNQPQHF.

The genes are TRBV7-2 and TRBJ1-2; D not resolved. V lost 4 bases to trimming and J lost 6 bases, with 15 bases between them. In germline, CDR1 is SGHTA, CDR2 FQGNSA. The CDR3 has 14 residues. In nucleotides, the CDR3 is TGTGCCAGCAGCTCCATCTGGGGTGACGATGGCTACACCTTC. Its translation: CASSSIWGDDGYTF.

This clone appeared once. This chain's CDR3 is CAISGQGADYTF. In nucleotides, the CDR3 is TGTGCCATCAGTGGACAGGGCGCCGACTACACCTTC. The chain combines TRBV10-3 with TRBJ1-2; 7 bases match TRBD1. Germline V gene sequence: CDR1 ENHRY, CDR2 SYGVKD. The CDR3 spans 12 residues. The ends lost 4 bases at V and 10 bases at J; junction bases unmatched: 6.

This chain joins TRBV6-6 and TRBJ2-1, with D perhaps TRBD2 (6 bases). Germline V lookup: CDR1 MNHNY, CDR2 SVGAGI (reference sequence). CDR3 length equals 14 residues. V shed 7 bases and J shed 4 bases, with 14 bases lying between them. In DNA, the CDR3 is TGTGCCAGCATGTCGGCGGGGCTATACAATGAGCAGTTCTTC. Residues: CASMSAGLYNEQFF.

This clone was recorded at least ten times. This sequence joins TRBV10-3 and TRBJ2-5, with D hard to call. CDR3 length: 13 residues. V lost 3 bases to trimming and J lost 0 bases, with 5 bases between them. Per the germline V gene, CDR1 is ENHRY and CDR2 is SYGVKD. The CDR3 region is CAISDRYQETQYF. DNA of the CDR3: TGTGCCATCAGTGACCGGTACCAAGAGACCCAGTACTTC.

Comments on this clone: With a far larger clone one base away, a read error is the likely cause. The chain joins TRBV4-3 to TRBJ2-7, with 8 bases lining up with TRBD2. V gave up 1 base and J gave up 6 bases; unmatched junction bases: 8. The CDR3 extends over 15 amino acids. Germline CDR1 reads LGHNA; CDR2 reads YSLEER. CDR3 bases: TGCGCCAGCAGCCAAGTGAGCGGGGGTGTCGGCGAGCAGTACTTC. Amino acid sequence: CASSQVSGGVGEQYF.

With respect to this clone: Other DNA sequences in this sample translate to the same CDR3. The genes are TRBV28 and TRBJ1-5; possibly TRBD1 for D (6 bases). V was cut by 5 bases and J by 6 bases, with 8 bases left in between. Germline lookup yields CDR1 MDHEN and CDR2 SYDVKM. This CDR3 spans 12 amino acids. The DNA of the CDR3 is TGTGCCAGCAGTCGAGGGGGTCAGCCCCAGCATTTT. Amino acids: CASSRGGQPQHF.

The CDR3 DNA follows: TGCGCCAGCAGCTCGAATGGACGGACCACCTACGAGCAGTACTTC. It codes for CASSSNGRTTYEQYF. V gene TRBV5-1 combines with J gene TRBJ2-7; no clear D gene. The germline gives CDR1 SGHRS, CDR2 YFSETQ. The CDR3 has 15 amino acids. The V and J ends lost 3 bases and 2 bases respectively, with 15 bases between them.

This rearrangement joins TRBV28 to TRBJ2-1; 7 nucleotides agree with TRBD1. There are 15 residues in the CDR3. J gave up 6 bases and V 5 bases, and 10 bases lay outside the gene matches. Germline CDR1 and CDR2: MDHEN and SYDVKM. The CDR3 is CASSERQGPLNEQFF. The CDR3 DNA is TGTGCCAGCAGTGAAAGACAGGGTCCCCTCAATGAGCAGTTCTTC.

This clone has just one count. This chain connects TRBV4-2 to TRBJ2-2; TRBD1 agrees at 9 bases. The trim removed 4 bases at V and 6 bases at J, leaving 12 bases unmatched. This CDR3 is 17 amino acids long. From germline, CDR1 is LGHNA and CDR2 YNFKEQ. CDR3 sequence: CASSPPRGTGLSGELFF. CDR3 sequence (DNA): TGTGCCAGCAGCCCCCCCAGAGGGACAGGGCTTTCCGGGGAGCTGTTTTTT.

This chain connects TRBV5-1 to TRBJ1-1; tentative D call: TRBD1 (6 bases). The V gene's germline CDR1 is SGHRS and CDR2 YFSETQ. V shed 4 bases and J shed 0 bases, with 10 bases lying between them. The CDR3 is 14 residues long. The CDR3: CASSTGTLNTEAFF. The CDR3 nucleotides are TGCGCCAGCAGCACCGGGACACTGAACACTGAAGCTTTCTTT.

V and J are TRBV7-2 and TRBJ2-7; TRBD2 agrees at 7 bases. The germline CDR1 and CDR2 sequences are SGHTA and FQGNSA. The CDR3 is made up of 16 amino acids. J was trimmed by 3 bases and V by 1 base; bases with no gene match: 9. CDR3 loop: CASSLGASGSIYEQYF. The CDR3 DNA is TGTGCCAGCAGCTTAGGGGCTAGCGGATCCATCTACGAGCAGTACTTC.

The chain has TRBV5-1 and TRBJ2-1; D is ambiguous. With 0 bases removed from V and 2 bases from J, the gap between germline ends came to 9 bases. Germline CDR1 reads SGHRS; CDR2 reads YFSETQ. The CDR3 runs 15 residues. The CDR3 nucleotides are TGCGCCAGCAGCTTGGCCTATCAGACCTACAATGAGCAGTTCTTC. Protein product: CASSLAYQTYNEQFF.

The chain combines TRBV5-1 with TRBJ2-7; D remains ambiguous. CDR3 length equals 13 residues. With 0 bases removed from V and 3 bases from J, the gap between germline ends came to 7 bases. CDR1 SGHRS and CDR2 YFSETQ come from the germline V gene. CDR3 region: CASSLVQGYEQYF. As DNA, the CDR3 is TGCGCCAGCAGCTTGGTGCAAGGCTACGAGCAGTACTTC.

This clone was detected a few times. This rearrangement joins TRBV11-2 to TRBJ1-3; D unclear. This CDR3 is 15 amino acids long. The V gene lost 3 bases and the J gene lost 0 bases, with 9 bases spanning the gap. Germline values: CDR1 SGHAT, CDR2 FQNNGV. The CDR3 reads CASSLSHNSGNTIYF. The CDR3 nucleotides are TGTGCCAGCAGCTTGTCACATAACTCTGGAAACACCATATATTTT. The variable domain in full, with the rest retrieved from reference TRBV11-2 and TRBJ1-3, is EAGVAQSPRYKIIEKRQSVAFWCNPISGHATLYWYQQILGQGPKLLIQFQNNGVVDDSQLPKDRFSAERLKGVDSTLKIQPAKLEDSAVYLCASSLSHNSGNTIYFGEGSWLTVV.

The J gene is TRBJ2-3, the V gene TRBV2, with TRBD2 matching 9 bases. CDR1 is SNHLY and CDR2 is FYNNEI in the germline V gene. The CDR3 runs to 15 residues. J lost 0 bases, V lost 5 bases, and 3 bases had no gene match. CDR3 in amino acids: CASSPGTSSTDTQYF. CDR3 nucleotides: TGTGCCAGCAGTCCCGGGACTAGCAGCACAGATACGCAGTATTTT.

V usage is TRBV5-1 and J usage is TRBJ2-7; a possible D gene is TRBD1 (6 bases). V was clipped by 2 bases and J by 5 bases, with 20 bases between them. The length of the CDR3 is 16 residues. CDR1 is SGHRS and CDR2 is YFSETQ in the germline V gene. This chain's CDR3 is CASSFLGGQVTDEQYF. The CDR3 DNA is TGCGCCAGCAGCTTCCTTGGGGGACAAGTAACGGACGAGCAGTACTTC.

CDR3 in amino acids: CASSQGTGASGNTIYF. DNA for the CDR3: TGTGCCAGCTCTCAGGGGACAGGGGCCTCTGGAAACACCATATATTTT. The chain carries TRBV18 and TRBJ1-3; 10 nucleotides match TRBD1. Trimming removed 6 bases from V and 0 bases from J; junction bases left unmatched: 5. The CDR3 length is 16 residues. CDR1 is KGHSH and CDR2 is LQKENI in the germline V gene.

This clone was found a few times. J is TRBJ1-1 and V is TRBV5-4, with TRBD1 as a possible D gene (5 bases). The germline V gene has CDR1 SGHNT and CDR2 YYREEE (reference sequence). The CDR3 has 15 amino acids. Trimming cost V 0 bases and J 7 bases, with 16 bases left between them. DNA of the CDR3: TGTGCCAGCAGCTTGGTCCCAGGGTGGATAGGTGAAGCTTTCTTT. Its protein product is CASSLVPGWIGEAFF.

The chain joins TRBV7-9 to TRBJ2-4; 9 nucleotides line up with TRBD2. After removal of 3 bases from V and 6 bases from J, the junction contained 15 bases not matched to a gene. Germline V gene sequence: CDR1 SEHNR, CDR2 FQNEAQ (reference sequence). There are 18 residues in the CDR3. The CDR3 DNA is TGTGCCAGCAGCTTTGGGGTATGGCGGGAGGGCCGTGTAAACATTCAGTACTTC. This codes for CASSFGVWREGRVNIQYF.

V gene TRBV6-6 combines with J gene TRBJ2-7, with 8 bases identical to TRBD2. CDR1 MNHNY and CDR2 SVGAGI come from the germline V gene (reference sequence). The V and J ends lost 2 bases and 5 bases, in that order; junction bases with no gene match: 8. The CDR3 contains 15 residues. The CDR3 spells CASSYVNGRDDEQYF. CDR3 DNA sequence: TGTGCCAGCAGTTACGTCAACGGGAGGGACGACGAGCAGTACTTC.

V and J are TRBV5-4 and TRBJ2-2; the match to TRBD2 covers 10 bases. Germline V gene data show CDR1 as SGHNT and CDR2 as YYREEE (reference sequence). J gave up 0 bases and V 3 bases, and 2 bases lay outside the gene matches. The CDR3 covers 16 residues. CDR3: CASSYTSGTNTGELFF. Here the CDR3 DNA reads TGTGCCAGCAGCTACACTAGCGGGACGAACACCGGGGAGCTGTTTTTT.

With regard to this clone: The same CDR3 arises from other DNA sequences in this sample as well. This chain joins TRBV5-1 and TRBJ1-2; 9 bases agree with TRBD1. CDR3 length: 14 amino acids. The junction had 2 bases not matched to a gene; V was cut back by 2 bases and J by 3 bases. Per the germline V gene, CDR1 is SGHRS and CDR2 is YFSETQ. The CDR3 reads CASSLQGADYGYTF. CDR3 nucleotides: TGCGCCAGCAGCTTACAGGGGGCGGACTATGGCTACACCTTC. The full variable domain, with the rest looked up from reference TRBV5-1 and TRBJ1-2, is KAGVTQTPRYLIKTRGQQVTLSCSPISGHRSVSWYQQTPGQGLQFLFEYFSETQRNKGNFPGRFSGRQFSNSRSEMNVSTLELGDSALYLCASSLQGADYGYTFGSGTRLTVV.